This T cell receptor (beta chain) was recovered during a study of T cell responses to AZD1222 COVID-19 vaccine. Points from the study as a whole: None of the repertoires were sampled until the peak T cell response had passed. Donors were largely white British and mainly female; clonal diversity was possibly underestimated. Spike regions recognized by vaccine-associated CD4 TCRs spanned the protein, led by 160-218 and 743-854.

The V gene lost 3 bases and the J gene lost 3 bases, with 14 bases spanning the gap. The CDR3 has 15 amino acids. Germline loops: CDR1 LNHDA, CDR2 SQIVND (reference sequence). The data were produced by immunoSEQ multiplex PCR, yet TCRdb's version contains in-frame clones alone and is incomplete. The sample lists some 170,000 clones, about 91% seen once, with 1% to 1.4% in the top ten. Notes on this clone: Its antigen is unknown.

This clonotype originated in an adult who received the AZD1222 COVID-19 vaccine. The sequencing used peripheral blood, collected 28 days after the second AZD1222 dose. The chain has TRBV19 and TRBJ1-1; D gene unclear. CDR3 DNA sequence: TGTGCCAGTAGTATCTTGCTTCATGTGGACACTGAAGCTTTCTTT. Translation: CASSILLHVDTEAFF.